The T cell receptor (beta chain) described here comes from a study of HIV-infected patients and healthy controls. Study findings and constraints: Significant mean usage differences between HIV-infected patients and controls involved eight alpha and eight beta V genes. Slight age and sex differences between study cohorts did not explain the diversity differences. MAIT alpha-chain CDR3s were frequent in healthy controls, depleted in HIV+. Healthy control repertoires had roughly threefold more distinct CDR3s than untreated HIV+ repertoires, and higher Shannon diversity.

Whole blood was used without fractionation, so all unsorted peripheral T cells were included. Trimming removed 6 bases at V and 5 bases at J, with 13 bases between. Germline CDR1 reads MGHDK; CDR2 reads SYGVNS. This CDR3 has 13 amino acids. cDNA was made from about 480 ng RNA using alpha and beta constant primers. Using multiplexing indices, alpha and beta chain libraries were generated apart by chain-specific third strand synthesis. One entry per CDR3 protein results from TCRdb running MiXCR on the 5' RACE reads. The table lists roughly 22,000 distinct CDR3 sequences, about 8.5% of them singletons. This clonotype has a count of ten or more. Its target is unknown.

This receptor was obtained from an adult in good health. The specimen was blood. V is TRBV25-1 and J is TRBJ1-1; possible D gene TRBD1, 6 bases. Here the CDR3 DNA reads TGTGCCAGCAGACGAAAGGGGGGAACTGAAGCTTTCTTT. Protein: CASRRKGGTEAFF.